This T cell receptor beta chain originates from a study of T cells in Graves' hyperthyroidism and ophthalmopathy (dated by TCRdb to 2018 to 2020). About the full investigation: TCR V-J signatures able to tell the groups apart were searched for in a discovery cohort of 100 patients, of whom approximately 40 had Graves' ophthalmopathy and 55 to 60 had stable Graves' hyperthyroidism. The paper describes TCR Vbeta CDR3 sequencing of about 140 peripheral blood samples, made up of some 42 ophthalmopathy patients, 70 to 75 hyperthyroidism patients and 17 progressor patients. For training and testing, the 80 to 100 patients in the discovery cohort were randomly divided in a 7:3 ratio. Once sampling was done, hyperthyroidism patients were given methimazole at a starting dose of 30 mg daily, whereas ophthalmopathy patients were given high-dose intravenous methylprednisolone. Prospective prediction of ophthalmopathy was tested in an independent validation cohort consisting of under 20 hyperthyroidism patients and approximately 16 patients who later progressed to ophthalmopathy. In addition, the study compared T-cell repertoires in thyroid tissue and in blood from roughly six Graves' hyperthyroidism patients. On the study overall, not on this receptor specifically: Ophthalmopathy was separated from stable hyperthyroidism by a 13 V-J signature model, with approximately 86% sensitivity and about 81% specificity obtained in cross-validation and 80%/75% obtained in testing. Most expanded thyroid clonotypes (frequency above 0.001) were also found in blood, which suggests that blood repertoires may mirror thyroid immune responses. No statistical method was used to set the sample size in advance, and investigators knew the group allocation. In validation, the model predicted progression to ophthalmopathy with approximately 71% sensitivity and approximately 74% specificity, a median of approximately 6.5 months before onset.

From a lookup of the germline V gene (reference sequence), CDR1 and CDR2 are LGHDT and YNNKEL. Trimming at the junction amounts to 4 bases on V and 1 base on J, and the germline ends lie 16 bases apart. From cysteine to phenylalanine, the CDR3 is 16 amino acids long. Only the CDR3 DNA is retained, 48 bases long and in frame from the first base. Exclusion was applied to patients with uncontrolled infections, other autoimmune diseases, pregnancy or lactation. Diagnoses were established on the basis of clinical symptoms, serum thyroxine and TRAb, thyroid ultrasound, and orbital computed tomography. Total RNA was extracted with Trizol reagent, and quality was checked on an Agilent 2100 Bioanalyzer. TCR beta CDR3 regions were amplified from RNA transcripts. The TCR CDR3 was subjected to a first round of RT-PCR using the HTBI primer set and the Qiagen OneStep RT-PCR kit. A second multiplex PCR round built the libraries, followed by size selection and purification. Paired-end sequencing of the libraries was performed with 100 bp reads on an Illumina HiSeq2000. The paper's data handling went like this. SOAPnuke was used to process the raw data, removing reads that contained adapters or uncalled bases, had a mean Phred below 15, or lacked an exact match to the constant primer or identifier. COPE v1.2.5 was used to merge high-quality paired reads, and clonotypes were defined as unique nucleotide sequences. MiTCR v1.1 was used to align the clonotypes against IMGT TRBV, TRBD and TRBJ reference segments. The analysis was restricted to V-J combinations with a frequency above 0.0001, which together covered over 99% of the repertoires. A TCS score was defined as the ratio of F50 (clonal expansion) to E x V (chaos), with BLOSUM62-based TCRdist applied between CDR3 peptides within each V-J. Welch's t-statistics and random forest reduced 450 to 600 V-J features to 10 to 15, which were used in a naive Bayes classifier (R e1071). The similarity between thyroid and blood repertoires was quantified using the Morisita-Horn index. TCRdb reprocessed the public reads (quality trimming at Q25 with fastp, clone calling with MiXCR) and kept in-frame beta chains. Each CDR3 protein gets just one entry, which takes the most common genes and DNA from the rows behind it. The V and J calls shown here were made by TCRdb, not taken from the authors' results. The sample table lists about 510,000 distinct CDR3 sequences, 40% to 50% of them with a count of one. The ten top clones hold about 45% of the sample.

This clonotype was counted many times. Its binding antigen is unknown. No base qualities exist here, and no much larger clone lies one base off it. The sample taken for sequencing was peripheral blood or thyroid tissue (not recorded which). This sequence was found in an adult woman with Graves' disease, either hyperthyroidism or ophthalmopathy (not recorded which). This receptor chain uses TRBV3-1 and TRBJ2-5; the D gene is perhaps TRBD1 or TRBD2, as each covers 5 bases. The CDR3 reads CASSRAGPGSQETQYF. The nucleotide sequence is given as TGTGCCAGCAGCCGCGCAGGGCCGGGAAGCCAAGAGACCCAGTACTTC.